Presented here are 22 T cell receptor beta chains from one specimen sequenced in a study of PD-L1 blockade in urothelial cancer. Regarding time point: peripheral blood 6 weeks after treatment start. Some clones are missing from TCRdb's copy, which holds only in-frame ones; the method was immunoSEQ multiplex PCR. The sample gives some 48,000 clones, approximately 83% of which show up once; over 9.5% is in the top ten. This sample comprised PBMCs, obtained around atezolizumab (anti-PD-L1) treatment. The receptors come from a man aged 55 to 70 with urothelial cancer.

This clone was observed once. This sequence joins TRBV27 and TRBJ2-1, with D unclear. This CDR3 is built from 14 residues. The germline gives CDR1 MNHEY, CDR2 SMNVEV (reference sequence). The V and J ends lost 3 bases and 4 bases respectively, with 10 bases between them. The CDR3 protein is CASSLGQNYNEQFF. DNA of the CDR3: TGTGCCAGCAGTTTGGGCCAGAATTACAATGAGCAGTTCTTC.

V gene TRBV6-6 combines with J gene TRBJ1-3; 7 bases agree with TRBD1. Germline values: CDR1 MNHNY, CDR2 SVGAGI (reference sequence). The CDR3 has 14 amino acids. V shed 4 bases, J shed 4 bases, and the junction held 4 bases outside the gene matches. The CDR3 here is CASSWQGEGNTIYF. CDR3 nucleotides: TGTGCCAGCAGTTGGCAGGGGGAAGGAAACACCATATATTTT.

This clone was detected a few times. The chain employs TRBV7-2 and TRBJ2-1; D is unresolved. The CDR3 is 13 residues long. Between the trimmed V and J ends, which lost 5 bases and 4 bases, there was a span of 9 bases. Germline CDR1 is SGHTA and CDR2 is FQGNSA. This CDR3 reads CASSRPGYNEQFF. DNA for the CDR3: TGTGCCAGCAGCAGACCAGGTTACAATGAGCAGTTCTTC. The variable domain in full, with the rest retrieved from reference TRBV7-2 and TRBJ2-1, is GAGVSQSPSNKVTEKGKDVELRCDPISGHTALYWYRQSLGQGLEFLIYFQGNSAPDKSGLPSDRFSAERTGGSVSTLTIQRTQQEDSAVYLCASSRPGYNEQFFGPGTRLTVL.

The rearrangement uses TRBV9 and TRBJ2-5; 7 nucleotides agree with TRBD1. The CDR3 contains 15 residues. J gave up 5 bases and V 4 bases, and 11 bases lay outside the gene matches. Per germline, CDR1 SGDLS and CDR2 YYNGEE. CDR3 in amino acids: CASSIQPGQKETQYF. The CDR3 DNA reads TGTGCCAGCAGCATACAACCGGGACAGAAGGAGACCCAGTACTTC.

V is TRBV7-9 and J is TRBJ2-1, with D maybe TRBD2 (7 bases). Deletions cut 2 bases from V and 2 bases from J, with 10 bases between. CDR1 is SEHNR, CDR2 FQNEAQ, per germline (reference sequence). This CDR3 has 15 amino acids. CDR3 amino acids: CASSLPGGAYNEQFF. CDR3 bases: TGTGCCAGCAGCTTACCGGGGGGCGCCTACAATGAGCAGTTCTTC. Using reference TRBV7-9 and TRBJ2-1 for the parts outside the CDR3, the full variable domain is DTGVSQNPRHKITKRGQNVTFRCDPISEHNRLYWYRQTLGQGPEFLTYFQNEAQLEKSRLLSDRFSAERPKGSFSTLEIQRTEQGDSAMYLCASSLPGGAYNEQFFGPGTRLTVL.

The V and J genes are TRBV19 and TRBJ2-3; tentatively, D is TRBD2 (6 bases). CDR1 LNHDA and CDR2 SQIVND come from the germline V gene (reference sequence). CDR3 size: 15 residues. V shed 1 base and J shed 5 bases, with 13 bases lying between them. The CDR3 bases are TGTGCCAGTAGTATAGGGGGCGGGGTCGGAGATACGCAGTATTTT. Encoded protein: CASSIGGGVGDTQYF.

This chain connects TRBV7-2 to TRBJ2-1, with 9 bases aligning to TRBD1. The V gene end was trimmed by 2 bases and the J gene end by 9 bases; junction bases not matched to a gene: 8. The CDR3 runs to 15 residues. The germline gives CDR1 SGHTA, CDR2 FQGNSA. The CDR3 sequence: CASSLTGQGYAEQFF. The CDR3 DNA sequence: TGTGCCAGCAGCTTAACGGGACAGGGTTACGCTGAGCAGTTCTTC.

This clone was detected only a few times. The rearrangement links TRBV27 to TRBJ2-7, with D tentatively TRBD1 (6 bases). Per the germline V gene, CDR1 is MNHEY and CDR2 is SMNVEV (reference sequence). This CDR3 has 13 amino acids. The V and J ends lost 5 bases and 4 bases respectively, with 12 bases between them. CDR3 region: CASSVQQGYEQYF. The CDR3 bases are TGTGCCAGCAGTGTCCAACAGGGTTACGAGCAGTACTTC.

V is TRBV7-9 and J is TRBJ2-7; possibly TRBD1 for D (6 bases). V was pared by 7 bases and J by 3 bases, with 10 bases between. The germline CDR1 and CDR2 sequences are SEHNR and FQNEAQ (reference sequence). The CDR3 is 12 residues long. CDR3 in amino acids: CASTSQGYEQYF. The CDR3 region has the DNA TGTGCCAGCACCTCACAGGGCTACGAGCAGTACTTC.

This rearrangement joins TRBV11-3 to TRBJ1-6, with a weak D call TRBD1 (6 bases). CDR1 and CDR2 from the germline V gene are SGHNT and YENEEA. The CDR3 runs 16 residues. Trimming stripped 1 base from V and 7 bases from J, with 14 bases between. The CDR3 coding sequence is TGTGCCAGCAGCTTAGGAGGAGGACAGTTAAATTCACCCCTCCACTTT. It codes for CASSLGGGQLNSPLHF.

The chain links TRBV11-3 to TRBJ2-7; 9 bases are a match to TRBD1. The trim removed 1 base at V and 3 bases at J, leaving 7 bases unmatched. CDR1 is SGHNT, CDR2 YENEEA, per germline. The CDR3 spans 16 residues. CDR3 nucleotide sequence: TGTGCCAGCAGCTTAGGAGGGGAGACAGGGGGCTACGAGCAGTACTTC. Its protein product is CASSLGGETGGYEQYF.

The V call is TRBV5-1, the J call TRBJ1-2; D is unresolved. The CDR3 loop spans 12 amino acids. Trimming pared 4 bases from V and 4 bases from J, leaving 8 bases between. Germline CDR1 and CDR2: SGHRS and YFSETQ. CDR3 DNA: TGCGCCAGCAGCCAAGGCGGCTATGGCTACACCTTC. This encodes CASSQGGYGYTF.

The CDR3: CASSPQGQGGTEAFF. The CDR3 bases are TGTGCCAGCTCACCTCAAGGACAGGGGGGGACTGAAGCTTTCTTT. This sequence joins TRBV18 and TRBJ1-1; TRBD1 matches at 10 bases. Germline V lookup: CDR1 KGHSH, CDR2 LQKENI. The ends lost 3 bases at V and 5 bases at J; junction bases unmatched: 6. There are 15 residues in the CDR3.

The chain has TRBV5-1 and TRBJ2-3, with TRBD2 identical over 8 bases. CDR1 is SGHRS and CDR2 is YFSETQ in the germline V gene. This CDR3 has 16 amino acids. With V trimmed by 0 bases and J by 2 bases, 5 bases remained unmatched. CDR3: CASSLGSGAVTDTQYF. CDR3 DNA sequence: TGCGCCAGCAGCTTGGGTAGCGGGGCTGTCACAGATACGCAGTATTTT.

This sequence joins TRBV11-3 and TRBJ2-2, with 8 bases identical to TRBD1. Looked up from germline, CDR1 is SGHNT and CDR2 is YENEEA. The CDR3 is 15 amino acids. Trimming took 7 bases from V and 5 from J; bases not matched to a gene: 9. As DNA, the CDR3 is TGTGCCAGCACAGGCGCCAGGGGGCGAACCGGGGAGCTGTTTTTT. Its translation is CASTGARGRTGELFF.

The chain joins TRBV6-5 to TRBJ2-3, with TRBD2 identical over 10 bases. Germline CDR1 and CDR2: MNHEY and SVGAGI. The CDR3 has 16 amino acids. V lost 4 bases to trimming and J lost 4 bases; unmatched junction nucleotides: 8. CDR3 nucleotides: TGTGCCAGCAGTTCACTCCCCGGGACTAGCGCAGATACGCAGTATTTT. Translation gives CASSSLPGTSADTQYF.

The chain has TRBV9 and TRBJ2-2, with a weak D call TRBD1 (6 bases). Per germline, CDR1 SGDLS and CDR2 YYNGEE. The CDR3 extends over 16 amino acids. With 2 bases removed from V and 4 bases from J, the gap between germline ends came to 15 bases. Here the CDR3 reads CASSVSKVGGTGELFF. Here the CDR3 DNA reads TGTGCCAGCAGCGTTTCTAAGGTAGGGGGCACCGGGGAGCTGTTTTTT.

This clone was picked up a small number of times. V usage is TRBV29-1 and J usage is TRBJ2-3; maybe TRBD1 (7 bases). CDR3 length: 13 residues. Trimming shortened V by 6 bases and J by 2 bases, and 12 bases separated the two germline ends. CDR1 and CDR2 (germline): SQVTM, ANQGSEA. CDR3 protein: CSVAGQYTDTQYF. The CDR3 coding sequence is TGCAGCGTGGCGGGACAGTACACAGATACGCAGTATTTT.

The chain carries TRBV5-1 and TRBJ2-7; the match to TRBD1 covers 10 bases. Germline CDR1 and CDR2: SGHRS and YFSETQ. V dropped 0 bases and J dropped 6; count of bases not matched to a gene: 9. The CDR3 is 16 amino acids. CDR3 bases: TGCGCCAGCAGCTTGGTAAGGGGGGACAGGGGTAGCGAGCAGTACTTC. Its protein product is CASSLVRGDRGSEQYF.

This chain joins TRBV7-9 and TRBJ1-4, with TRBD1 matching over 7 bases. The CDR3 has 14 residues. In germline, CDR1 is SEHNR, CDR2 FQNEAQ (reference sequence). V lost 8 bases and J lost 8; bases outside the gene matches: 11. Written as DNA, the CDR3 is TGTGCCAGCCTCCGCGAGACAGGGAACGAAAAACTGTTTTTT. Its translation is CASLRETGNEKLFF.

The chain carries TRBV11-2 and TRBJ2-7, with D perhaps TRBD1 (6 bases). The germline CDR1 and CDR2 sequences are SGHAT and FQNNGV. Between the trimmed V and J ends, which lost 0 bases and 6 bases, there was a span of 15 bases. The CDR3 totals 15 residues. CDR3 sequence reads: CASSLEQGSLAEQYF. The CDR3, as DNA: TGTGCCAGCAGCTTAGAACAGGGTAGTTTGGCCGAGCAGTACTTC.

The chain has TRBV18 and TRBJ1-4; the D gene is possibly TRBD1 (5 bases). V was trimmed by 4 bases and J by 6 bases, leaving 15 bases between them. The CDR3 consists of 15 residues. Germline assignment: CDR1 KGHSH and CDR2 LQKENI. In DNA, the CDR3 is TGTGCCAGCTCACAAAACACAGGTCTTGATGAAAAACTGTTTTTT. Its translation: CASSQNTGLDEKLFF.